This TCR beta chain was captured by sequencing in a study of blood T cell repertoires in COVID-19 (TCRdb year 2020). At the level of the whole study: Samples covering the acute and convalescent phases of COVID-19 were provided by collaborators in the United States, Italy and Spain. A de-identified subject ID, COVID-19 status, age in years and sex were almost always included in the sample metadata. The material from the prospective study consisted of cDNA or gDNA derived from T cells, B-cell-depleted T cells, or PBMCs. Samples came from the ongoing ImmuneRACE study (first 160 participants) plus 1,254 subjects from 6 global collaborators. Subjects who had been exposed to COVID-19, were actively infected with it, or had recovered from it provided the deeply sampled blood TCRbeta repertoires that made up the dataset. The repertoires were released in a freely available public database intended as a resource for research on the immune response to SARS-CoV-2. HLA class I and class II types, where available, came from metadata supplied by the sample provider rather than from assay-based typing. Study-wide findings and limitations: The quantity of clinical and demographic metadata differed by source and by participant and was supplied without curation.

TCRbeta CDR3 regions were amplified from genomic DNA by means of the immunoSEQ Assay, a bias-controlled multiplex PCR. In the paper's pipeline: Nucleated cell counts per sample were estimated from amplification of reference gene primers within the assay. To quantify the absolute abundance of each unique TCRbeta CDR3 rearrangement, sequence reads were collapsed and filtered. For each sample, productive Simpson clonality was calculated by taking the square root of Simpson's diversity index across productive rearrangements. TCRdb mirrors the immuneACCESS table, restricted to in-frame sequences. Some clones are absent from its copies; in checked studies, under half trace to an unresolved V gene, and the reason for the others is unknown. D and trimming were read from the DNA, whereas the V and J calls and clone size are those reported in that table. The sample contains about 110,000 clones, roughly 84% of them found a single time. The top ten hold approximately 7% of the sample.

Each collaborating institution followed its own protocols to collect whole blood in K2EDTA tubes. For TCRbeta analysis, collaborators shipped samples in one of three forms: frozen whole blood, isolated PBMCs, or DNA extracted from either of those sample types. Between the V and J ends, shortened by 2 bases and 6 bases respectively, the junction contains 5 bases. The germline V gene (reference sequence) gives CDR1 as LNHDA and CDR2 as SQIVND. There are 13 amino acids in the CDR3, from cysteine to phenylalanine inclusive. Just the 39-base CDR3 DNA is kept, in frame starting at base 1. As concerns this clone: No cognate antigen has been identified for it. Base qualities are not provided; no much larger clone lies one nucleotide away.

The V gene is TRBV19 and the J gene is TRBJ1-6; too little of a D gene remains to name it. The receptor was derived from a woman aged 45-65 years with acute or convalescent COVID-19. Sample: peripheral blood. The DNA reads TGTGCCAGTAGTATACAGGTTAATTCACCCCTCCACTTT. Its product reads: CASSIQVNSPLHF.